The 14 T cell receptor beta chains below come from one sample, sequenced in a study of cytomegalovirus exposure and HLA in healthy donors. 60 Vbeta and 13 Jbeta primers were used in PCR. Sequencing was performed with immunoSEQ multiplex PCR; in TCRdb, only in-frame clones are kept and a portion is missing. The sample comprises some 160,000 clones, over 60% of which are singletons, and approximately 3.1% rests with the top ten. Sequenced material: PBMCs. These receptors were collected from a woman aged 40 to 50 in good health and CMV-seronegative.

The chain is built from TRBV2 and TRBJ2-5; TRBD2 matches 12 bases. The germline gives CDR1 SNHLY, CDR2 FYNNEI. The CDR3 extends over 17 amino acids. The V and J ends lost 6 bases and 0 bases, in that order; junction bases with no gene match: 8. CDR3 coding DNA: TGTGCCAGCAGCGCCGGGACTAGCGGGTACTACCAAGAGACCCAGTACTTC. This translates into CASSAGTSGYYQETQYF.

This clone was counted a few times. The chain uses TRBV29-1 and TRBJ2-5; 8 bases are a match to TRBD2. The CDR3 covers 11 residues. Germline V gene data show CDR1 as SQVTM and CDR2 as ANQGSEA. V dropped 8 bases and J dropped 5; count of bases not matched to a gene: 4. As DNA, the CDR3 is TGCAGCACCCCGGGGGGGGAGACCCAGTACTTC. The encoded protein is CSTPGGETQYF.

The V and J genes are TRBV15 and TRBJ2-7; a possible D gene is TRBD1 (6 bases). CDR1 LNHNV and CDR2 YYDKDF come from the germline V gene (reference sequence). V lost 3 bases, J lost 2 bases, and 8 bases lay in between. The CDR3 contains 13 residues. The chain's CDR3 is CATSRDRPYEQYF. The CDR3 coding sequence is TGTGCCACCAGCAGGGACAGACCCTACGAGCAGTACTTC.

Here the CDR3 reads CASRDPGNEQFF. As DNA, the CDR3 is TGTGCCAGCCGGGATCCAGGCAATGAGCAGTTCTTC. The chain links TRBV6-1 to TRBJ2-1; possible D gene TRBD2, 5 bases. The V gene lost 8 bases and the J gene lost 6 bases, with 11 bases spanning the gap. There are 12 residues in the CDR3. From germline, CDR1 is MNHNS and CDR2 SASEGT.

The V and J genes are TRBV9 and TRBJ2-2, with 9 positions matching TRBD1. Germline V gene sequence: CDR1 SGDLS, CDR2 YYNGEE. This CDR3 is built from 19 residues. The ends lost 2 bases at V and 4 bases at J; junction bases unmatched: 15. The CDR3 reads CASSVRPFSDRGSTGELFF. The CDR3, as DNA: TGTGCCAGCAGCGTCCGACCTTTTTCGGACAGGGGATCCACCGGGGAGCTGTTTTTT. The entire variable domain, with the rest obtained from reference TRBV9 and TRBJ2-2, is as follows: DSGVTQTPKHLITATGQRVTLRCSPRSGDLSVYWYQQSLDQGLQFLIQYYNGEERAKGNILERFSAQQFPDLHSELNLSSLELGDSALYFCASSVRPFSDRGSTGELFFGEGSRLTVL.

The chain couples TRBV11-2 to TRBJ1-2; a weak D match, TRBD1 (5 bases). This CDR3 has 17 amino acids. V was pared by 4 bases and J by 5 bases, with 23 bases between. The germline gives CDR1 SGHAT, CDR2 FQNNGV. In nucleotides, the CDR3 is TGTGCCAGCAGCTCAAGGGGCAGGGAAAGAGACTCGTATGGCTACACCTTC. Translated: CASSSRGRERDSYGYTF.

The J gene is TRBJ2-7, the V gene TRBV6-1, with D possibly matching TRBD2 (6 bases). Germline lookup yields CDR1 MNHNS and CDR2 SASEGT. The CDR3 is made up of 15 amino acids. Trimming took 4 bases from V and 0 from J, leaving 13 bases between them. For the CDR3, the DNA is TGTGCCAGCAGTGGAGTAGCGGCAGTCTCCTACGAGCAGTACTTC. Encoded protein: CASSGVAAVSYEQYF.

This chain connects TRBV28 to TRBJ2-4; 8 bases are shared with TRBD1. Germline V lookup: CDR1 MDHEN, CDR2 SYDVKM. Unmatched junction bases numbered 9, after V lost 5 bases and J lost 3 bases. This CDR3 has 16 residues. The CDR3 loop is CASSPGQGMNKNIQYF. The CDR3 region has the DNA TGTGCCAGCAGTCCAGGACAGGGAATGAACAAAAACATTCAGTACTTC.

The J gene is TRBJ2-2, the V gene TRBV7-9; D remains unclear. CDR1 is SEHNR and CDR2 is FQNEAQ in the germline V gene (reference sequence). This CDR3 spans 14 amino acids. V dropped 6 bases and J dropped 0 bases, with 8 bases sitting between them. DNA of the CDR3: TGTGCCAGCAGTGTCAGCGCGAACACCGGGGAGCTGTTTTTT. This gives the protein CASSVSANTGELFF.

The chain has TRBV27 and TRBJ1-3; TRBD1 aligns across 7 bases. Looked up from germline, CDR1 is MNHEY and CDR2 is SMNVEV (reference sequence). CDR3 length: 14 residues. V dropped 6 bases and J dropped 4; count of bases not matched to a gene: 6. CDR3 residues: CASRDTGAGNTIYF. The CDR3 region has the DNA TGTGCCAGCAGGGACACAGGGGCGGGAAACACCATATATTTT.

The genes are TRBV9 and TRBJ1-1, with D possibly matching TRBD1 (5 bases). The germline V gene has CDR1 SGDLS and CDR2 YYNGEE. The CDR3 has 13 amino acids. The ends were cut back, 2 bases at V and 4 bases at J, with 9 bases in the middle. The CDR3 loop reads CASSVTATTEAFF. In DNA, the CDR3 is TGTGCCAGCAGCGTGACAGCTACCACTGAAGCTTTCTTT.

This clone was seen a single time. The CDR3 coding sequence is TGCGCCAGCAGCGATTGGGACAGCTCTTCAGATACGCAGTATTTT. Protein sequence: CASSDWDSSSDTQYF. This chain connects TRBV5-1 to TRBJ2-3; 7 bases map to TRBD1. The germline CDR1 and CDR2 sequences are SGHRS and YFSETQ. Germline trimming cut 4 bases from V and 4 bases from J; bases unmatched to any gene: 9. The CDR3 has 15 amino acids.

The chain uses TRBV4-2 and TRBJ2-7, with D tentatively TRBD1 (5 bases). The CDR3 runs to 14 residues. Trimming removed 1 base at V and 2 bases at J, with 9 bases between. CDR1 is LGHNA, CDR2 YNFKEQ, per germline. CDR3 sequence: CASSQGSGTYEQYF. The CDR3 bases are TGTGCCAGCAGCCAAGGCTCAGGGACCTACGAGCAGTACTTC.

This clone showed up just once. V gene TRBV7-2 combines with J gene TRBJ2-1; D may be TRBD2 (5 bases). The CDR3 has 16 amino acids. Trimming pared 1 base from V and 4 bases from J, leaving 14 bases between. The V gene's germline CDR1 is SGHTA and CDR2 FQGNSA. In nucleotides, the CDR3 is TGTGCCAGCAGCTTAGGCGGGTCCTTAGTTTACAATGAGCAGTTCTTC. The encoded protein is CASSLGGSLVYNEQFF.